This T cell receptor beta chain derives from a study of blood T cells in healthy people across ages. This CDR3 contains 13 residues. V lost 3 bases and J 0 bases, leaving 7 bases between the germline ends. Germline values: CDR1 SQVTM, CDR2 ANQGSEA. A sample-barcoded 5' primer and a J-beta primer mix were used in a second PCR of about 6 to 12 cycles. TCRdb ran MiXCR on the 5' RACE reads and lists one entry per CDR3 protein. Of fewer than 1,000,000 distinct CDR3 sequences in the sample, around 50% were seen once. Sequences were obtained from blood. The chain carries TRBV29-1 and TRBJ2-3, with a possible D match to TRBD1 (5 bases). The TCR was taken from a man at least 80 years old in good health. The CDR3 spells CSVEAGSTDTQYF. Written as DNA, the CDR3 is TGCAGCGTTGAGGCAGGGAGCACAGATACGCAGTATTTT.